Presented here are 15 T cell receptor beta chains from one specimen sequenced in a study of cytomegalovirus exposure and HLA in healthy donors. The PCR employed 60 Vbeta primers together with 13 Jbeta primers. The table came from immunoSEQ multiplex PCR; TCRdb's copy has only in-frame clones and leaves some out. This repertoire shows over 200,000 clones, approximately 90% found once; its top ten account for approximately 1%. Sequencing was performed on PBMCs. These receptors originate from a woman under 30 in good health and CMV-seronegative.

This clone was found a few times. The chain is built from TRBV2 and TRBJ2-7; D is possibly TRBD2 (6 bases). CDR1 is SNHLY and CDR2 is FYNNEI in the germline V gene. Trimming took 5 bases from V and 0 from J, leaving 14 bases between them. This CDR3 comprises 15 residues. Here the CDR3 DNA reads TGTGCCAGCAGTTTAAGCGGGTTGAGCTCCTACGAGCAGTACTTC. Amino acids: CASSLSGLSSYEQYF. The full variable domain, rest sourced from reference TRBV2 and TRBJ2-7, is EPEVTQTPSHQVTQMGQEVILRCVPISNHLYFYWYRQILGQKVEFLVSFYNNEISEKSEIFDDQFSVERPDGSNFTLKIRSTKLEDSAMYFCASSLSGLSSYEQYFGPGTRLTVT.

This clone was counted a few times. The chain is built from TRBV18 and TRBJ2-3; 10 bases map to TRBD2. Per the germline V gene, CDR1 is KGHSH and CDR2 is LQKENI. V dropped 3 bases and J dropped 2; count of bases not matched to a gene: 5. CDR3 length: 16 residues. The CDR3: CASSPQAGGYTDTQYF. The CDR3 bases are TGTGCCAGCTCACCTCAAGCGGGGGGGTACACAGATACGCAGTATTTT. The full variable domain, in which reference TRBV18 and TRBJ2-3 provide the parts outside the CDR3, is NAGVMQNPRHLVRRRGQEARLRCSPMKGHSHVYWYRQLPEEGLKFMVYLQKENIIDESGMPKERFSAEFPKEGPSILRIQQVVRGDSAAYFCASSPQAGGYTDTQYFGPGTRLTVL.

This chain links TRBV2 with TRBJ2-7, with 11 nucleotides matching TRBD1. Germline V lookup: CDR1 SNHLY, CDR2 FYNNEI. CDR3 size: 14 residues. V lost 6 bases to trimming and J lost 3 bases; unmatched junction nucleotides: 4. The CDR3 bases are TGTGCCAGCAGCACCGGGACAGGGGGCTACGAGCAGTACTTC. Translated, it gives CASSTGTGGYEQYF.

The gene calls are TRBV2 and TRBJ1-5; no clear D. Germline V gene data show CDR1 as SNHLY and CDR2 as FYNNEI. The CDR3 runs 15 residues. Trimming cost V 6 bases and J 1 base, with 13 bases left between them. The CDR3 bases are TGTGCCAGCAGCCCTGAGTTGAAGAGCAATCAGCCCCAGCATTTT. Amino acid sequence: CASSPELKSNQPQHF.

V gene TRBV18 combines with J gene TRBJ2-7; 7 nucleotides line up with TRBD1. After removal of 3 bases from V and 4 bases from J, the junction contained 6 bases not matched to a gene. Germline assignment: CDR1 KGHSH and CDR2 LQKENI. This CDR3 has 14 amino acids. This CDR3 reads CASSPRTGYYEQYF. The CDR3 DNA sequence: TGTGCCAGCTCACCCAGGACAGGATATTACGAGCAGTACTTC.

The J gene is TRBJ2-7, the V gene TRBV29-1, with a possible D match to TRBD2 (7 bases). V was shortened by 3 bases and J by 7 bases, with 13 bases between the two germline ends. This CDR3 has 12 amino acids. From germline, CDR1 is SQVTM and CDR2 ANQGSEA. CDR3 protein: CSVERGGDEQYF. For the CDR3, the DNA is TGCAGCGTTGAGAGGGGGGGAGATGAGCAGTACTTC.

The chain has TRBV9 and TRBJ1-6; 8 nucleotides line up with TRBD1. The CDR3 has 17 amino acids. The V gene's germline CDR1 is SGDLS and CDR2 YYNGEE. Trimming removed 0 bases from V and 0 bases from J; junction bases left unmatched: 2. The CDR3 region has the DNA TGTGCCAGCAGCGTAGGACAGGGGCGCTCCTATAATTCACCCCTCCACTTT. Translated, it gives CASSVGQGRSYNSPLHF.

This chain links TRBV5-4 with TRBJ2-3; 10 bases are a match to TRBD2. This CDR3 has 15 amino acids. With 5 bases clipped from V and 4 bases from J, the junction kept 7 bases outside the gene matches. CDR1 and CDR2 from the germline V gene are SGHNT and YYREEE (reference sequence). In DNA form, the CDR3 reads TGTGCCAGCAGACCAAGCGGGGGGGCTTCAGATACGCAGTATTTT. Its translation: CASRPSGGASDTQYF.

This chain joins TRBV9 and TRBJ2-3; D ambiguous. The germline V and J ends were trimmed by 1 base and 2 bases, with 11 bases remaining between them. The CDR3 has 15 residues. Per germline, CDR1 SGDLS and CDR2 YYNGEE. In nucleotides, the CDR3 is TGTGCCAGCAGCGTATCCGGCGGAAACACAGATACGCAGTATTTT. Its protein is CASSVSGGNTDTQYF.

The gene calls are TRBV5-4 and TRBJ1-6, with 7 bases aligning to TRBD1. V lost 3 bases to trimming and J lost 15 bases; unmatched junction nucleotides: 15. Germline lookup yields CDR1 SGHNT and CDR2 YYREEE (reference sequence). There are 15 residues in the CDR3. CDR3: CASSSEGSRDRDLHF. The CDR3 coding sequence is TGTGCCAGCAGCTCCGAGGGGAGCCGGGACAGAGACCTCCACTTT.

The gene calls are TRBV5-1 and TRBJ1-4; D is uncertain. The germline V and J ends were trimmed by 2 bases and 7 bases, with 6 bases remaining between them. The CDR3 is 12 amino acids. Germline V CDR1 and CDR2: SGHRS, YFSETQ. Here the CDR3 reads CASSLNSEKLFF. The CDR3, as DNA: TGCGCCAGCAGCTTAAATAGTGAAAAACTGTTTTTT. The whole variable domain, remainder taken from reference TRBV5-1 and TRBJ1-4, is KAGVTQTPRYLIKTRGQQVTLSCSPISGHRSVSWYQQTPGQGLQFLFEYFSETQRNKGNFPGRFSGRQFSNSRSEMNVSTLELGDSALYLCASSLNSEKLFFGSGTQLSVL.

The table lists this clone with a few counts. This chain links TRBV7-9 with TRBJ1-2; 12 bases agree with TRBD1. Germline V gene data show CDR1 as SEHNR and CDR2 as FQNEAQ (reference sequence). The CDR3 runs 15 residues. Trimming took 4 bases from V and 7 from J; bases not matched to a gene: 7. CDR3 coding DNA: TGTGCCAGCAGCTCCCCGGGACAGGGGGCAGCTGGCTACACCTTC. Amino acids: CASSSPGQGAAGYTF.

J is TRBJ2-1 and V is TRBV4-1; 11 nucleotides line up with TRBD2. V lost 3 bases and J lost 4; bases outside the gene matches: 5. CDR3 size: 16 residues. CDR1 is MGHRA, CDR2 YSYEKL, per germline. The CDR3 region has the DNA TGCGCCAGCAGCCAGCCCGGGACTAGCGGATACAATGAGCAGTTCTTC. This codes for CASSQPGTSGYNEQFF.

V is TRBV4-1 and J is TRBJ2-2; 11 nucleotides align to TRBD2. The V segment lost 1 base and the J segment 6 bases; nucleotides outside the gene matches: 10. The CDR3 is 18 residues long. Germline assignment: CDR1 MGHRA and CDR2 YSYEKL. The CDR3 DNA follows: TGCGCCAGCAGCCAAGTCCCCATTAGCGGGGGGGCCCCCGGGGAGCTGTTTTTT. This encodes CASSQVPISGGAPGELFF.

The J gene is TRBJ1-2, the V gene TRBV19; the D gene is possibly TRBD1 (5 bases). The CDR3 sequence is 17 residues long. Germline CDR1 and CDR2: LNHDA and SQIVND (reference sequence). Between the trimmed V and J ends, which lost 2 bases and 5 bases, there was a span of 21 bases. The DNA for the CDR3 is TGTGCCAGTAGTATAAGGGGCAGCAATACCAATGATTATGGCTACACCTTC. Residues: CASSIRGSNTNDYGYTF.